This T cell receptor beta chain was retrieved from a study of T-cell memory formation after mild COVID-19. Notes on the study in general: Pre-infection memory already had some responding clones, implying cross-reactive memory joined. Later expanders leaned CD4+, whereas day 15 to 85 contracting clones were balanced CD4/CD8. Whether second-wave clones peaking at day 37 were SARS-CoV-2 specific went unconfirmed.

V lost 6 bases, J lost 3 bases, and 4 bases stayed unmatched. The CDR3 loop spans 14 amino acids. Germline V gene lookup returns CDR1 SGHVS and CDR2 FQNEAQ. This clonotype showed up just a few times. Its antigen is still unknown. TCRdb analysed the 5' RACE reads with MiXCR anew, one entry per CDR3 protein. Of about 430,000 distinct CDR3 sequences in the sample, 24% were seen once. This clonotype was obtained from an adult woman who had mild COVID-19 (a few samples of this study predate the infection). Cell type and time point are not known. The sequencing sample was made of PBMCs or a T cell subset sorted from them (not recorded which). The rearrangement links TRBV7-8 to TRBJ2-7; 11 bases align to TRBD2. CDR3: CASSSTSGGYEQYF. As DNA, the CDR3 is TGTGCCAGCAGTTCCACTAGCGGGGGCTACGAGCAGTACTTC.